This T cell receptor beta chain was observed in a study of T-cell memory formation after mild COVID-19. Study observations and caveats: A second wave expanding day 15 to 37 was CD4+-biased; contracting clones were balanced.

Per germline, CDR1 SGHRS and CDR2 YFSETQ. V lost 3 bases, J lost 4 bases, and 18 bases lay in between. The CDR3 runs 16 residues. TCRdb re-analysed the 5' RACE reads in MiXCR, keeping a single row per CDR3 protein. Among 250,000 or so distinct CDR3 sequences listed, 15% to 20% were seen once. Note on this clonotype: Its target is not known.

This TCR was sampled from a man younger than 30 who had mild COVID-19 (a few samples of this study predate the infection). Cell type and time point are not known. Sequenced input: PBMCs or a T cell subset sorted from them (not recorded which). This rearrangement joins TRBV5-1 to TRBJ2-3; D uncertain. The CDR3, as DNA: TGCGCCAGCAGCTGGCGTCCCGATTTTGCCGCAGATACGCAGTATTTT. As protein: CASSWRPDFAADTQYF.